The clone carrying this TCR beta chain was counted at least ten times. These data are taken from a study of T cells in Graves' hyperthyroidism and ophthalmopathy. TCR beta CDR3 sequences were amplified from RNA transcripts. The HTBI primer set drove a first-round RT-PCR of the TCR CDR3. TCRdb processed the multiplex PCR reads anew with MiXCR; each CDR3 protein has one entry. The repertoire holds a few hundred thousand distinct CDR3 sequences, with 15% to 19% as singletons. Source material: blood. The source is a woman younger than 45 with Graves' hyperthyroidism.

CDR3 sequence (DNA): TGCAGCGTTGTTGTCGCAGGGGTACTCACCGGGGAGCTGTTTTTT. Its translation is CSVVVAGVLTGELFF. The chain joins TRBV29-1 to TRBJ2-2, with D perhaps matching TRBD1 (6 bases). From germline, CDR1 is SQVTM and CDR2 ANQGSEA. This CDR3 region has 15 residues. V lost 4 bases and J lost 4, with 16 bases in between.